These 3 T cell receptor beta chains were sequenced from one sample in a study of OX40 agonist ivuxolimab in advanced cancers. The assay was immunoSEQ multiplex PCR, and TCRdb's table has in-frame clones only and misses some. The sample has under 50,000 clones; roughly 88% are singletons. Material: CD4+ or CD8+ T cells sorted from blood, obtained in a trial of the OX40 agonist ivuxolimab. The receptors were sampled from an adult with an advanced solid tumor such as melanoma, head and neck, liver or kidney cancer.

V usage is TRBV19 and J usage is TRBJ2-2; tentative D call: TRBD1 (6 bases). The CDR3 has 12 residues. Trimming stripped 6 bases from V and 5 bases from J, with 7 bases between. CDR1 LNHDA and CDR2 SQIVND come from the germline V gene (reference sequence). This CDR3 is CASSQGTGELFF. Here the CDR3 DNA reads TGTGCCAGTAGCCAGGGGACCGGGGAGCTGTTTTTT.

In the case of this clone: Other nucleotide sequences from this sample produce the same CDR3. The rearrangement joins TRBV7-9 to TRBJ2-1; D unclear. V was cut by 2 bases and J by 5 bases, with 1 base left in between. This CDR3 comprises 11 residues. Germline assignment: CDR1 SEHNR and CDR2 FQNEAQ (reference sequence). The DNA for the CDR3 is TGTGCCAGCAGCTTAAACAATGAGCAGTTCTTC. Its translation: CASSLNNEQFF.

The rearrangement uses TRBV11-2 and TRBJ2-7, with 10 nucleotides matching TRBD1. The V gene end was trimmed by 5 bases and the J gene end by 2 bases; junction bases not matched to a gene: 3. The CDR3 spans 14 residues. Germline loops: CDR1 SGHAT, CDR2 FQNNGV. CDR3: CASSRGQGAYEQYF. The CDR3 DNA reads TGTGCCAGCAGCCGTGGACAGGGGGCCTACGAGCAGTACTTC.